The next 31 T cell receptor beta chains were all read from a single sample in a study of T cell repertoires in ileal Crohn's disease. Measured with immunoSEQ multiplex PCR; TCRdb has only the in-frame clones, and not every one. The table shows about 13,000 clones, with about 82% occurring only once. Time point of the sample: neoterminal ileum biopsy at postoperative endoscopy, about 6 months after surgery. The specimen was ileal tissue. Receptor source: an adult with Crohn's disease.

The V and J genes are TRBV30 and TRBJ2-1; possibly TRBD2 for D (6 bases). CDR3 length equals 14 residues. Germline V gives CDR1 GTSNPN, CDR2 SVGIG (reference sequence). Deletions cut 4 bases from V and 2 bases from J, with 12 bases between. The CDR3 is CAWTPGAAYNEQFF. The CDR3 bases are TGTGCCTGGACCCCGGGAGCAGCCTACAATGAGCAGTTCTTC.

This sequence joins TRBV5-4 and TRBJ2-1; TRBD2 aligns across 13 bases. CDR1 is SGHNT and CDR2 is YYREEE in the germline V gene (reference sequence). The V gene end was trimmed by 3 bases and the J gene end by 4 bases; junction bases not matched to a gene: 4. The CDR3 length is 16 residues. This CDR3 reads CASSSGTSGEYNEQFF. DNA for the CDR3: TGTGCCAGCAGCTCCGGGACTAGCGGGGAATACAATGAGCAGTTCTTC. Drawing the rest from reference TRBV5-4 and TRBJ2-1, the complete variable domain is ETGVTQSPTHLIKTRGQQVTLRCSSQSGHNTVSWYQQALGQGPQFIFQYYREEENGRGNFPPRFSGLQFPNYSSELNVNALELDDSALYLCASSSGTSGEYNEQFFGPGTRLTVL.

This chain links TRBV19 with TRBJ1-2; D remains ambiguous. Trimming removed 9 bases from V and 4 bases from J, with 18 bases in between. Per the germline V gene, CDR1 is LNHDA and CDR2 is SQIVND (reference sequence). This CDR3 spans 14 amino acids. CDR3 coding DNA: TGTGCCAGCTACGCAGGTCCTACTCTCTATGGCTACACCTTC. This codes for CASYAGPTLYGYTF.

The genes are TRBV28 and TRBJ2-1; TRBD2 agrees at 10 bases. Unmatched junction bases numbered 11, after V lost 6 bases and J lost 6 bases. The CDR3 covers 16 residues. Germline V CDR1 and CDR2: MDHEN, SYDVKM. CDR3 protein: CASSVASGGSLNEQFF. The CDR3 DNA reads TGTGCCAGCAGCGTCGCTAGCGGGGGATCCCTCAATGAGCAGTTCTTC.

This clone was counted once. One end of the junction fails to match germline, which may point to a read error. This sample includes further DNA sequences coding for the same CDR3. The chain uses TRBV2 and TRBJ1-6; 9 nucleotides align to TRBD1. This CDR3 spans 16 amino acids. In germline, CDR1 is SNHLY, CDR2 FYNNEI. CDR3 in DNA: TGTGCCAGCACCGGGACAGGGACCTCCTATAATTCCCCCCTCCACTTT. Residues: CASTGTGTSYNSPLHF.

CDR3 amino acids: CASSRSSGNTGELFF. The CDR3 DNA sequence: TGTGCCAGCAGCCGATCTAGCGGGAACACCGGGGAGCTGTTTTTT. The J gene is TRBJ2-2, the V gene TRBV9; 7 nucleotides line up with TRBD2. The CDR3 extends over 15 amino acids. V dropped 4 bases and J dropped 1; count of bases not matched to a gene: 4. Looked up from germline, CDR1 is SGDLS and CDR2 is YYNGEE.

The V call is TRBV7-9, the J call TRBJ2-1; 10 positions match TRBD2. The germline V gene has CDR1 SEHNR and CDR2 FQNEAQ (reference sequence). The trim removed 5 bases at V and 5 bases at J, leaving 15 bases unmatched. This CDR3 comprises 18 residues. The CDR3 coding sequence is TGTGCCAGCAGCCCCCAAACTCTAGCGGGAGCTAGAGACAATGAGCAGTTCTTC. Its protein is CASSPQTLAGARDNEQFF.

This chain links TRBV5-6 with TRBJ2-5; the match to TRBD1 covers 10 bases. V lost 7 bases and J lost 2; bases outside the gene matches: 8. The CDR3 is 15 amino acids. Germline loops: CDR1 SGHDT, CDR2 YYEEEE. The CDR3 bases are TGTGCCAGCGAATGGACAGGGGGAAGGCAAGAGACCCAGTACTTC. Residues: CASEWTGGRQETQYF.

The chain links TRBV21-1 to TRBJ1-5. TRBV21-1 corresponds to a pseudogene. This CDR3 has 13 residues. The CDR3 DNA sequence: TGTGCCAGCAGCCCCCCGAGGCTTCAGCCCCAGCATTTT. It is translated as CASSPPRLQPQHF.

The rearrangement uses TRBV28 and TRBJ1-1; TRBD1 matches at 7 bases. Germline loops: CDR1 MDHEN, CDR2 SYDVKM. There are 15 residues in the CDR3. J gave up 0 bases and V 10 bases, and 11 bases lay outside the gene matches. The DNA for the CDR3 is TGTGCCACCCTATCCTCCGGGACAGTGAACACTGAAGCTTTCTTT. It specifies CATLSSGTVNTEAFF.

The genes are TRBV1 and TRBJ1-4; TRBD1 is the table's D call and was not checked against the DNA. TRBV1 is noted as a pseudogene. The CDR3 loop spans 19 amino acids. The chain's CDR3 is CTSSQAPWDRGREDEKLFF. CDR3 bases: TGCACCAGCAGCCAAGCTCCCTGGGACAGGGGGCGAGAAGATGAAAAACTGTTTTTT.

This CDR3 reads CASSLERGGMYEQYF. The DNA for the CDR3 is TGTGCCAGCAGCTTAGAAAGGGGCGGGATGTACGAGCAGTACTTC. The J gene is TRBJ2-7, the V gene TRBV11-2; perhaps TRBD2 as D (6 bases). Germline CDR1 SGHAT, CDR2 FQNNGV. The length of the CDR3 is 15 residues. V shed 0 bases and J shed 4 bases, with 13 bases lying between them.

This chain links TRBV2 with TRBJ2-5; no clear D. CDR1 and CDR2 (germline): SNHLY, FYNNEI. Between the trimmed V and J ends, which lost 1 base and 7 bases, there was a span of 7 bases. There are 12 residues in the CDR3. The CDR3 bases are TGTGCCAGCAGTGAAGGGTTCGGGACCCAGTACTTC. Protein sequence: CASSEGFGTQYF.

This chain connects TRBV19 to TRBJ2-3; unclear D gene. V lost 2 bases, J lost 4 bases, and 7 bases lay in between. Germline loops: CDR1 LNHDA, CDR2 SQIVND (reference sequence). The CDR3 loop spans 13 amino acids. In DNA, the CDR3 is TGTGCCAGTAGTATAATTCAGGCAGATACGCAGTATTTT. This sequence encodes CASSIIQADTQYF.

J is TRBJ1-5 and V is TRBV19, with D maybe TRBD1 (5 bases). CDR3 length: 15 residues. Trimming pared 5 bases from V and 7 bases from J, leaving 18 bases between. In germline, CDR1 is LNHDA, CDR2 SQIVND (reference sequence). As DNA, the CDR3 is TGTGCCAGTAGTTCAGAGGCGGCAGGGAACCAGCCCCAGCATTTT. Translated: CASSSEAAGNQPQHF.

This clone came up a few times. The V gene is TRBV29-1, the J gene TRBJ2-7, with TRBD2 as a possible D gene (5 bases). Germline values: CDR1 SQVTM, CDR2 ANQGSEA. The CDR3 contains 13 residues. V gave up 6 bases and J gave up 0 bases, with 12 bases separating them. In DNA, the CDR3 is TGCAGCGTGGCCCCCGCGGGCTCCTACGAGCAGTACTTC. Its protein product is CSVAPAGSYEQYF.

This clone was recorded once. The chain uses TRBV6-1 and TRBJ2-7, with D perhaps TRBD1 (7 bases). V shed 6 bases and J shed 2 bases, with 11 bases lying between them. Germline V gene sequence: CDR1 MNHNS, CDR2 SASEGT. CDR3 length equals 13 residues. In DNA form, the CDR3 reads TGTGCCAGCAGCGCGGGACAGACCTACGAGCAGTACTTC. Its protein product is CASSAGQTYEQYF.

In its sample, this clone was seen a few times. The chain has TRBV7-2 and TRBJ2-7; no definite D call. CDR3 length equals 16 residues. V lost 0 bases, J lost 7 bases, and 19 bases lay in between. Germline V lookup: CDR1 SGHTA, CDR2 FQGNSA. Here the CDR3 reads CASSLAPGFAAREQYF. CDR3 in DNA: TGTGCCAGCAGCTTAGCTCCCGGGTTCGCGGCTCGGGAGCAGTACTTC.

In its sample, this clone was seen once. The chain employs TRBV5-1 and TRBJ2-1, with a weak D call TRBD2 (7 bases). CDR1 and CDR2 from the germline V gene are SGHRS and YFSETQ. The CDR3 consists of 15 residues. V was pared by 0 bases and J by 6 bases, with 13 bases between. CDR3 sequence (DNA): TGCGCCAGCAGCTTGGACGGGGGGCCTTTCAATGAGCAGTTCTTC. Encoded protein: CASSLDGGPFNEQFF. Full variable domain (missing parts from reference TRBV5-1 and TRBJ2-1): KAGVTQTPRYLIKTRGQQVTLSCSPISGHRSVSWYQQTPGQGLQFLFEYFSETQRNKGNFPGRFSGRQFSNSRSEMNVSTLELGDSALYLCASSLDGGPFNEQFFGPGTRLTVL.

The gene calls are TRBV7-6 and TRBJ2-5; TRBD2 might be the D (5 bases). Trimming shortened V by 4 bases and J by 5 bases, and 11 bases separated the two germline ends. This CDR3 region has 13 residues. The germline V gene has CDR1 SGHVS and CDR2 FNYEAQ. The DNA for the CDR3 is TGTGCCAGCAGCTCGGGGAGCTGGGAGACCCAGTACTTC. Amino acids: CASSSGSWETQYF.

The chain joins TRBV27 to TRBJ1-3, with no clear D. Per germline, CDR1 MNHEY and CDR2 SMNVEV (reference sequence). Trimming removed 6 bases from V and 0 bases from J, with 9 bases in between. This CDR3 comprises 14 residues. The CDR3 is CASSITYSGNTIYF. The CDR3, as DNA: TGTGCCAGCAGCATAACCTACTCTGGAAACACCATATATTTT.

The V gene is TRBV9, the J gene TRBJ1-1; maybe TRBD1 (6 bases). V gave up 1 base and J gave up 7 bases, with 11 bases separating them. The CDR3 extends over 13 amino acids. The germline CDR1 and CDR2 sequences are SGDLS and YYNGEE. Here the CDR3 reads CASSVSKDSEAFF. CDR3 nucleotide sequence: TGTGCCAGCAGCGTATCCAAGGACAGTGAAGCTTTCTTT.

This sequence joins TRBV6-5 and TRBJ1-2, with TRBD1 matching over 7 bases. Germline trimming cut 4 bases from V and 8 bases from J; bases unmatched to any gene: 7. The V gene's germline CDR1 is MNHEY and CDR2 SVGAGI. The length of the CDR3 is 13 residues. The CDR3 loop reads CASSSGTARGYTF. The CDR3 DNA follows: TGTGCCAGCAGTTCGGGGACAGCGAGGGGCTACACCTTC.

The chain links TRBV27 to TRBJ2-6; no clear D. CDR3 length: 13 residues. Trimming stripped 6 bases from V and 0 bases from J, with 3 bases between. The germline V gene encodes CDR1 MNHEY and CDR2 SMNVEV (reference sequence). The CDR3 nucleotides read TGTGCCAGCAGCATCTCTGGGGCCAACGTCCTGACTTTC. Translated: CASSISGANVLTF. Full variable domain (missing parts from reference TRBV27 and TRBJ2-6): EAQVTQNPRYLITVTGKKLTVTCSQNMNHEYMSWYRQDPGLGLRQIYYSMNVEVTDKGDVPEGYKVSRKEKRNFPLILESPSPNQTSLYFCASSISGANVLTFGAGSRLTVL.

CDR3 coding DNA: TGCGCCAGCAGCTTAGGTCACGGGACCGGGGAGCTGTTTTTT. It codes for CASSLGHGTGELFF. The rearrangement joins TRBV5-1 to TRBJ2-2, with D uncertain. The CDR3 has 14 residues. V lost 2 bases and J lost 5, with 10 bases in between. Germline CDR1 reads SGHRS; CDR2 reads YFSETQ.

The chain couples TRBV6-1 to TRBJ2-5; 7 bases match TRBD2. Germline CDR1 reads MNHNS; CDR2 reads SASEGT. Germline trimming cut 6 bases from V and 5 bases from J; bases unmatched to any gene: 0. CDR3 length: 11 residues. The CDR3 DNA is TGTGCCAGCAGGGGGGGGGAGACCCAGTACTTC. Amino acid sequence: CASRGGETQYF.

The gene calls are TRBV19 and TRBJ1-5; no reliable D call. CDR1 is LNHDA and CDR2 is SQIVND in the germline V gene (reference sequence). V was trimmed by 7 bases and J by 2 bases, leaving 15 bases between them. This CDR3 comprises 15 residues. The CDR3 DNA is TGTGCCAGTACCGTGGACGGGAAGGGCAATCAGCCCCAGCATTTT. Its protein is CASTVDGKGNQPQHF.

The chain is built from TRBV7-3 and TRBJ2-7; D gene uncertain. From germline, CDR1 is SGHTA and CDR2 FQGTGA. This CDR3 comprises 15 residues. V dropped 5 bases and J dropped 5 bases, with 19 bases sitting between them. The CDR3 loop is CASSQVASVRDEQYF. In DNA form, the CDR3 reads TGTGCCAGCAGCCAGGTGGCTTCCGTTCGAGACGAGCAGTACTTC.

This chain connects TRBV5-4 to TRBJ2-2, with 7 positions matching TRBD2. This CDR3 contains 15 residues. The V gene's germline CDR1 is SGHNT and CDR2 YYREEE (reference sequence). V lost 0 bases and J lost 6; bases outside the gene matches: 5. As DNA, the CDR3 is TGTGCCAGCAGCTTGGATGGGCGGGAGTCCGGGGAGCTGTTTTTT. It codes for CASSLDGRESGELFF.

The chain carries TRBV5-1 and TRBJ2-3, with TRBD2 matching 7 bases. The V and J ends lost 2 bases and 2 bases, in that order; junction bases with no gene match: 14. The CDR3 consists of 18 residues. Per the germline V gene, CDR1 is SGHRS and CDR2 is YFSETQ. The CDR3 DNA reads as TGCGCCAGCAGCTTAACACTCGGCCGGGCGGGAGCCACAGATACGCAGTATTTT. Translated, it gives CASSLTLGRAGATDTQYF.

This clone was seen a handful of times. CDR3 in DNA: TGTGCCAGCAGCTTTGGACTAGCGGGGATCTTGGATGAGCAGTTCTTC. It specifies CASSFGLAGILDEQFF. The chain has TRBV7-3 and TRBJ2-1, with TRBD2 identical over 12 bases. The CDR3 has 16 residues. Looked up from germline, CDR1 is SGHTA and CDR2 is FQGTGA. Unmatched junction bases numbered 8, after V lost 3 bases and J lost 8 bases.